These 15 T cell receptor beta chains were sequenced from one sample in a study of blood T cell repertoires in COVID-19. Clones were sequenced by immunoSEQ multiplex PCR, and TCRdb holds only the in-frame ones, with some missing. The sample lists 200,000 to 250,000 clones, less than 90% occurring once. Source material: peripheral blood. These receptors originate from a woman aged 55-69 years who had recovered from COVID-19.

This chain links TRBV5-1 with TRBJ1-2; no reliable D call. V gave up 1 base and J gave up 6 bases, with 7 bases separating them. CDR3 length equals 12 residues. Per germline, CDR1 SGHRS and CDR2 YFSETQ. The CDR3 DNA follows: TGCGCCAGCAGCTTGCCCGGAGATGGCTACACCTTC. It codes for CASSLPGDGYTF.

The V gene is TRBV5-6, the J gene TRBJ2-7; no clear D. Trimming took 4 bases from V and 1 from J, leaving 9 bases between them. This CDR3 region has 13 residues. Germline values: CDR1 SGHDT, CDR2 YYEEEE. The CDR3 DNA reads as TGTGCCAGCAGCATACAAGTGTCCTACGAGCAGTACTTC. Its protein product is CASSIQVSYEQYF.

This chain joins TRBV5-5 and TRBJ1-1; 9 nucleotides agree with TRBD1. There are 16 residues in the CDR3. From germline, CDR1 is SGHKS and CDR2 YYEKEE (reference sequence). J lost 5 bases, V lost 0 bases, and 8 bases had no gene match. The CDR3 nucleotides read TGTGCCAGCAGCTTGGGAGACAGGGGGGTAGGAACTGAAGCTTTCTTT. This encodes CASSLGDRGVGTEAFF.

This clone has a single count. J is TRBJ2-2 and V is TRBV7-7, with D tentatively TRBD1 (6 bases). The CDR3 spans 18 residues. CDR1 SSHAT and CDR2 FNYEAQ come from the germline V gene (reference sequence). The CDR3 DNA is TGTGCTAGTCAGCCCAACAACAGGGTCGGTGTTAACACCGGGGAGCTGTTTTTT. Protein product: CASQPNNRVGVNTGELFF.

In DNA, the CDR3 is TGCAGTGCCGACAGCGTCGAGCAGTTCTTC. Its protein product is CSADSVEQFF. The V call is TRBV20-1, the J call TRBJ2-1; a possible D gene is TRBD1 (5 bases). The CDR3 sequence is 10 residues long. Trimming pared 6 bases from V and 10 bases from J, leaving 10 bases between. CDR1 and CDR2 (germline): DFQATT, SNEGSKA (reference sequence).

The rearrangement links TRBV27 to TRBJ1-2; the match to TRBD1 covers 9 bases. Germline-derived CDR1 and CDR2 are MNHEY and SMNVEV (reference sequence). V lost 5 bases, J lost 0 bases, and 10 bases stayed unmatched. The CDR3 is 17 amino acids. Written as DNA, the CDR3 is TGTGCCAGCAGTCCTAAGGGGACAGGGAACCCTAACTATGGCTACACCTTC. It specifies CASSPKGTGNPNYGYTF.

The chain recombines TRBV29-1 with TRBJ1-2; TRBD1 matches 7 bases. With V trimmed by 2 bases and J by 4 bases, 4 bases remained unmatched. The germline CDR1 and CDR2 sequences are SQVTM and ANQGSEA. There are 13 residues in the CDR3. CDR3 sequence reads: CSVERQGPYGYTF. Written as DNA, the CDR3 is TGCAGCGTTGAACGACAGGGCCCCTATGGCTACACCTTC.

This clone was counted between two and nine times. This same CDR3 is encoded by further DNA sequences in the sample. The CDR3 protein is CASSLGQNYGYTF. In DNA form, the CDR3 reads TGTGCCAGCAGCTTAGGGCAGAACTATGGCTACACCTTC. The chain uses TRBV7-2 and TRBJ1-2; D gene unclear. The CDR3 is 13 residues long. Trimming took 1 base from V and 2 from J, leaving 5 bases between them. CDR1 and CDR2 (germline): SGHTA, FQGNSA.

This sequence joins TRBV11-2 and TRBJ2-1, with 9 bases fitting TRBD1. This CDR3 is built from 16 residues. V lost 5 bases, J lost 4 bases, and 9 bases stayed unmatched. Germline V gene lookup returns CDR1 SGHAT and CDR2 FQNNGV. The CDR3 coding sequence is TGTGCCAGCAGCCCTCACTCCGGGACAGGGTACAATGAGCAGTTCTTC. Its translation: CASSPHSGTGYNEQFF.

The chain uses TRBV10-3 and TRBJ2-3; 11 positions agree with TRBD2. V dropped 6 bases and J dropped 0; count of bases not matched to a gene: 11. The CDR3 runs 18 residues. Germline loops: CDR1 ENHRY, CDR2 SYGVKD. The chain's CDR3 is CAIRGAASGGLSTDTQYF. The CDR3 DNA reads TGTGCCATCAGGGGAGCGGCTAGCGGGGGGCTTAGCACAGATACGCAGTATTTT.

The table lists this clone with a count of one. The rearrangement uses TRBV21-1 and TRBJ1-2; TRBD1, the table's D call, was not compared with the DNA. TRBV21-1 is flagged as a pseudogene. The CDR3 is made up of 17 amino acids. The CDR3 protein is CASSKGRTGGGNYGYTF. The CDR3 DNA reads TGTGCCAGCAGCAAAGGGCGGACAGGGGGCGGGAACTATGGCTACACCTTC.

This clone has just one count. The chain has TRBV14 and TRBJ1-2; D not resolved. Germline V gene sequence: CDR1 SGHDN, CDR2 FVKESK. Trimming pared 4 bases from V and 1 base from J, leaving 10 bases between. CDR3 length equals 14 residues. The CDR3 DNA follows: TGTGCCAGCAGCCCTCGGGATGTTAACTATGGCTACACCTTC. Translating gives CASSPRDVNYGYTF.

This clone has only a few counts. The chain uses TRBV27 and TRBJ1-2, with TRBD1 as a possible D gene (5 bases). Germline V gene sequence: CDR1 MNHEY, CDR2 SMNVEV (reference sequence). Trimming took 0 bases from V and 3 from J, leaving 8 bases between them. The CDR3 contains 14 residues. CDR3 loop: CASSLSQGYYGYTF. In DNA, the CDR3 is TGTGCCAGCAGTTTATCCCAGGGTTACTATGGCTACACCTTC.

This chain links TRBV5-1 with TRBJ1-1; D might be TRBD1 (6 bases). The CDR3 is 13 residues long. Germline loops: CDR1 SGHRS, CDR2 YFSETQ. Trimming stripped 2 bases from V and 4 bases from J, with 9 bases between. CDR3 sequence: CASSFQGPTEAFF. The CDR3 nucleotides read TGCGCCAGCAGCTTCCAGGGGCCCACTGAAGCTTTCTTT.

This clone was detected only a few times. The sample carries other DNA sequences with the same CDR3. J is TRBJ2-7 and V is TRBV19; D is uncertain. V was pared by 4 bases and J by 1 base, with 5 bases between. Looked up from germline, CDR1 is LNHDA and CDR2 is SQIVND (reference sequence). The CDR3 length is 12 residues. The CDR3 loop reads CASSTGSYEQYF. CDR3 nucleotide sequence: TGTGCCAGTAGTACCGGTTCCTACGAGCAGTACTTC.